The next 12 T cell receptor beta chains were all read from a single sample in a study of blood T cell repertoires in COVID-19. TCRdb's copy holds only in-frame clones and misses some; the assay was immunoSEQ multiplex PCR. Here the sample spans roughly 90,000 clones, about 77% being singletons. The material sequenced was peripheral blood. The receptors stem from a human donor in a cohort sampled during active COVID-19.

The V and J genes are TRBV29-1 and TRBJ2-3, with TRBD2 matching over 7 bases. This CDR3 comprises 15 residues. CDR1 SQVTM and CDR2 ANQGSEA come from the germline V gene. Losses at the gene ends were 2 bases for V and 4 bases for J; bases not matched to a gene: 9. CDR3 in DNA: TGCAGCGTTGAATTCCTAGCGGAGGTCGCAGATACGCAGTATTTT. It yields the protein CSVEFLAEVADTQYF.

A remark on this clone: Other DNA variants within this sample encode the same CDR3. The rearrangement joins TRBV5-4 to TRBJ2-5, with D tentatively TRBD2 (6 bases). The germline V gene encodes CDR1 SGHNT and CDR2 YYREEE (reference sequence). The CDR3 totals 13 residues. Trimming pared 3 bases from V and 3 bases from J, leaving 9 bases between. The CDR3 spells CASSSGLEETQYF. The CDR3 DNA reads TGTGCCAGCAGCTCGGGACTCGAAGAGACCCAGTACTTC.

The V and J genes are TRBV5-1 and TRBJ2-5; 9 nucleotides match TRBD2. This CDR3 is built from 16 residues. The germline V gene encodes CDR1 SGHRS and CDR2 YFSETQ. With V trimmed by 4 bases and J by 1 base, 8 bases remained unmatched. CDR3 protein: CASSGSGGLVQETQYF. The CDR3 region has the DNA TGCGCCAGCAGCGGAAGCGGGGGGCTCGTCCAAGAGACCCAGTACTTC. The entire variable domain, with the rest obtained from reference TRBV5-1 and TRBJ2-5, is as follows: KAGVTQTPRYLIKTRGQQVTLSCSPISGHRSVSWYQQTPGQGLQFLFEYFSETQRNKGNFPGRFSGRQFSNSRSEMNVSTLELGDSALYLCASSGSGGLVQETQYFGPGTRLLVL.

The gene calls are TRBV4-1 and TRBJ2-4; TRBD2 might be the D (6 bases). Germline V gene data show CDR1 as MGHRA and CDR2 as YSYEKL. The CDR3 runs to 18 residues. The ends were cut back, 0 bases at V and 0 bases at J, with 15 bases in the middle. The CDR3 region has the DNA TGCGCCAGCAGCCAAGAACCCCCTAGCGACATAGCCAAAAACATTCAGTACTTC. It encodes CASSQEPPSDIAKNIQYF.

The chain recombines TRBV11-2 with TRBJ2-7, with 7 bases fitting TRBD2. V shed 5 bases, J shed 0 bases, and the junction held 7 bases outside the gene matches. CDR1 and CDR2 (germline): SGHAT, FQNNGV. The CDR3 has 15 residues. CDR3 sequence reads: CASSRLAGSSYEQYF. CDR3 nucleotide sequence: TGTGCCAGCAGCCGTTTAGCGGGTAGCTCCTACGAGCAGTACTTC.

This clone appeared a single time. The CDR3 sequence is CASSHRGDFPTDTQYF. CDR3 nucleotide sequence: TGTGCCAGCAGCCATAGAGGGGACTTTCCCACAGATACGCAGTATTTT. This sequence joins TRBV7-2 and TRBJ2-3; D is perhaps TRBD2 (6 bases). The CDR3 runs 16 residues. The germline gives CDR1 SGHTA, CDR2 FQGNSA. Deletions cut 5 bases from V and 2 bases from J, with 17 bases between.

This clone showed up just a few times. The chain carries TRBV3-1 (or the pseudogene TRBV3-2) and TRBJ2-1, with no clear D. Germline V gene lookup returns CDR1 LGHDT and CDR2 YNNKEL (reference sequence). This CDR3 spans 13 amino acids. The V end was cut by 5 bases, the J end by 10 bases, with 15 bases between. The CDR3 sequence: CASSLARVKEQFF. CDR3 nucleotides: TGTGCCAGCAGCTTAGCCCGGGTAAAGGAGCAGTTCTTC.

The chain links TRBV7-9 to TRBJ2-3; weak D call: TRBD2 (5 bases). The germline V gene encodes CDR1 SEHNR and CDR2 FQNEAQ (reference sequence). The CDR3 spans 15 residues. With 5 bases removed from V and 1 base from J, the gap between germline ends came to 13 bases. The CDR3 DNA reads TGTGCCAGCAGCCCAGGCGGGCCTCGCACAGATACGCAGTATTTT. This encodes CASSPGGPRTDTQYF.

This rearrangement joins TRBV5-4 to TRBJ1-1; the match to TRBD1 covers 9 bases. The CDR3 contains 15 residues. Germline values: CDR1 SGHNT, CDR2 YYREEE (reference sequence). The ends lost 4 bases at V and 4 bases at J; junction bases unmatched: 8. The CDR3 DNA is TGTGCCAGCAGCACTGGACAGGGGAAGGGCACTGAAGCTTTCTTT. This codes for CASSTGQGKGTEAFF.

The rearrangement uses TRBV18 and TRBJ2-1, with 10 positions matching TRBD1. Losses at the gene ends were 3 bases for V and 3 bases for J; bases not matched to a gene: 2. Germline V lookup: CDR1 KGHSH, CDR2 LQKENI. The CDR3 extends over 15 amino acids. CDR3 DNA: TGTGCCAGCTCACCGTGGACAGGGGGCTACAATGAGCAGTTCTTC. Encoded protein: CASSPWTGGYNEQFF.

The DNA for the CDR3 is TGTGCCAGCAGCCAAGATTACTCAGGTGGCTACACCTTC. This codes for CASSQDYSGGYTF. The chain joins TRBV3-1 (or the pseudogene TRBV3-2) to TRBJ1-2; D not certain. The CDR3 has 13 residues. In germline, CDR1 is LGHDT, CDR2 YNNKEL (reference sequence). V dropped 0 bases and J dropped 7 bases, with 9 bases sitting between them.

The J gene is TRBJ1-5, the V gene TRBV6-1, with TRBD1 matching over 7 bases. Germline V lookup: CDR1 MNHNS, CDR2 SASEGT. Trimming at V came to 2 bases and at J to 0 bases, leaving 1 base not matched to a gene. CDR3 length: 15 residues. The CDR3 nucleotides are TGTGCCAGCAGTGAAAACAGGGGTAGCAATCAGCCCCAGCATTTT. Translated: CASSENRGSNQPQHF.